Listed below are T cell receptor beta chains from one sample, sequenced in a study of spatial heterogeneity in lung cancer. TCRdb re-called the 5' RACE reads through MiXCR, storing one row per CDR3 protein. This sample yields 35,000 to 55,000 distinct CDR3 sequences, of which approximately 12% are seen a single time; around 32% belongs to the top ten. Specimen: PBMCs, collected at follow-up. These receptors came from a male donor with early-stage non-small cell lung cancer. Each CDR3 is given with its conserved first and last residue. A D gene is named only where the DNA matches it firmly. The size of a clone is reported for some rows only, either as once, few or many, or as a class for expanded clones.

d_gene	v_gene	abundance	j_gene	CDR3aa	CDR3nt
-	TRBV20-1	few	TRBJ2-7	CSARNSPYEQYF	TGCAGTGCTCGGAACAGCCCCTACGAGCAGTACTTC
-	TRBV6-5	few	TRBJ2-7	CASSPPGPTYEQYF	TGTGCCAGCAGCCCACCCGGGCCCACCTACGAGCAGTACTTC
TRBD2	TRBV5-4	-	TRBJ2-3	CASSLRLAGGTDTQYF	TGTGCCAGCAGCTTGAGACTAGCGGGGGGGACAGATACGCAGTATTTT
-	TRBV20-1	many	TRBJ1-1	CSAPGRLTMNTEAFF	TGCAGTGCTCCCGGACGGTTAACGATGAACACTGAAGCTTTCTTT
-	TRBV4-3	few	TRBJ2-2	CASSQGSDTGELFF	TGCGCCAGCAGCCAAGGTTCTGACACCGGGGAGCTGTTTTTT
-	TRBV27	few	TRBJ1-2	CASSKLQGNYGYTF	TGTGCCAGCAGTAAACTGCAGGGTAACTATGGCTACACCTTC
-	TRBV27	-	TRBJ2-3	CASSLIGPSSPSDTQYF	TGTGCCAGCAGTTTAATCGGGCCCAGCAGTCCGTCAGATACGCAGTATTTT
-	TRBV2	-	TRBJ1-4	CASSELIGRSNEKLFF	TGTGCCAGCAGTGAATTAATCGGACGGTCAAATGAAAAACTGTTTTTT
-	TRBV7-2	many	TRBJ1-4	CASSRFATNEKLFF	TGTGCCAGCAGCCGGTTTGCAACTAATGAAAAACTGTTTTTT
-	TRBV28	many	TRBJ1-1	CASSSLLSGENTEAFF	TGTGCCAGCAGTTCTTTACTATCCGGGGAGAACACTGAAGCTTTCTTT
-	TRBV18	many	TRBJ2-6	CASSPTQGTFSGANVLTF	TGTGCCAGCTCACCCACCCAGGGGACCTTCTCTGGGGCCAACGTCCTGACTTTC
-	TRBV6-1	few	TRBJ2-5	CASSYVARETGSETQYF	TGTGCCAGCAGTTACGTCGCCAGGGAGACGGGATCGGAGACCCAGTACTTC
TRBD2	TRBV12-3/TRBV12-4	few	TRBJ2-3	CASSLHLTSGGETDTQYF	TGTGCCAGCAGTTTACATTTGACTAGCGGGGGGGAGACAGATACGCAGTATTTT
-	TRBV10-3	few	TRBJ2-5	CAIRKQGFEETQYF	TGTGCCATCAGAAAACAGGGATTCGAAGAGACCCAGTACTTC
TRBD1	TRBV20-1	many	TRBJ2-1	CSATPPGQGLNEQFF	TGCAGTGCTACCCCTCCGGGACAGGGCCTCAATGAGCAGTTCTTC
-	TRBV12-3/TRBV12-4	many	TRBJ1-3	CASSPPGVRGNTIYF	TGTGCCAGCAGTCCCCCCGGGGTGAGGGGAAACACCATATATTTT
TRBD1	TRBV7-8	once	TRBJ1-1	CASSFSGTGAPEAFF	TGTGCCAGCAGCTTCTCCGGGACAGGGGCTCCTGAAGCTTTCTTT
-	TRBV18	-	TRBJ2-3	CASSPLAQRGDTQYF	TGTGCCAGCTCACCACTGGCCCAGAGGGGGGATACGCAGTATTTT
-	TRBV7-2	-	TRBJ2-2	CASSLAARRGLFF	TGTGCCAGCAGCCTGGCGGCCCGAAGAGGGCTGTTTTTT
TRBD1	TRBV7-2	-	TRBJ1-2	CASSIPGTGYGYTF	TGTGCCAGCAGCATACCCGGGACAGGGTATGGCTACACCTTC
-	TRBV6-1	few	TRBJ2-3	CASSGGPPTDTQYF	TGTGCCAGCAGCGGTGGGCCACCCACAGATACGCAGTATTTT
TRBD2	TRBV9	-	TRBJ2-7	CASSGGLAGESEQYF	TGTGCCAGCAGCGGCGGACTAGCGGGAGAGAGCGAGCAGTACTTC
-	TRBV28	-	TRBJ1-4	CASSLGAGMEKLFF	TGTGCCAGCAGTTTAGGGGCCGGGATGGAAAAACTGTTTTTT
TRBD1	TRBV5-5	many	TRBJ2-4	CASSFSDRVTEPKNIQYF	TGTGCCAGCAGCTTCTCCGACAGGGTGACGGAGCCCAAAAACATTCAGTACTTC
-	TRBV30	few	TRBJ1-1	CAWSGRFQAFF	TGTGCCTGGAGCGGACGATTTCAGGCTTTCTTT
TRBD2	TRBV13	-	TRBJ2-1	CASSLLASGGNEQFF	TGTGCCAGCAGCTTACTCGCTAGCGGGGGAAATGAGCAGTTCTTC
-	TRBV7-9	many	TRBJ1-2	CASRRTGRTNYGYTF	TGTGCCAGCAGGCGGACCGGACGGACCAACTATGGCTACACCTTC
-	TRBV20-1	few	TRBJ2-1	CSATFSPYNEQFF	TGCAGTGCTACTTTTAGCCCCTACAATGAGCAGTTCTTC
-	TRBV20-1	many	TRBJ1-4	CSARPPRETNEKLFF	TGCAGTGCTAGGCCGCCACGAGAGACTAATGAAAAACTGTTTTTT
-	TRBV12-3/TRBV12-4	-	TRBJ1-1	CASSLTQGTEAFF	TGTGCCAGCAGTTTAACCCAGGGCACTGAAGCTTTCTTT
TRBD2	TRBV25-1	-	TRBJ2-7	CASSSLTGGPNEQYF	TGTGCCAGCAGCTCTCTAACGGGGGGGCCCAACGAGCAGTACTTC
-	TRBV3-1	-	TRBJ2-7	CASSPTRSASISYEQYF	TGTGCCAGCAGTCCCACTCGCTCGGCCTCAATCTCCTACGAGCAGTACTTC
-	TRBV20-1	-	TRBJ2-2	CSVPGQVTGELFF	TGCAGCGTTCCGGGACAAGTCACCGGGGAGCTGTTTTTT
-	TRBV27	many	TRBJ1-6	CASTPNLRSPLHF	TGTGCCAGCACTCCTAATCTACGCTCACCCCTCCACTTT
-	TRBV12-3/TRBV12-4	many	TRBJ2-3	CASRSSTDTQYF	TGTGCCAGCAGATCTAGCACAGATACGCAGTATTTT
-	TRBV20-1	-	TRBJ2-7	CIPSYEQYF	TGCATCCCCAGCTACGAGCAGTACTTC
TRBD2	TRBV12-3/TRBV12-4	-	TRBJ2-2	CASSLERGITGELFF	TGTGCCAGCAGTTTGGAGCGGGGGATCACCGGGGAGCTGTTTTTT
TRBD1	TRBV12-3/TRBV12-4	many	TRBJ1-4	CASSPRQGANEKLFF	TGTGCCAGCAGCCCTAGACAGGGGGCTAATGAAAAACTGTTTTTT
TRBD1	TRBV7-2	few	TRBJ1-5	CASSLQQGADQPQHF	TGTGCCAGCAGCCTGCAACAGGGGGCGGATCAGCCCCAGCATTTT
-	TRBV7-8	many	TRBJ1-3	CASSSSGGSGNTIYF	TGTGCCAGCAGCTCCTCAGGAGGCTCTGGAAACACCATATATTTT
-	TRBV6-2/TRBV6-3	many	TRBJ1-1	CASSTRGGTEAFF	TGTGCCAGCAGTACCAGAGGGGGCACTGAAGCTTTCTTT
-	TRBV27	many	TRBJ2-5	CASSGRDTGETQYF	TGTGCCAGCAGCGGAAGGGACACGGGAGAGACCCAGTACTTC
-	TRBV6-2/TRBV6-3	many	TRBJ2-5	CASSNRSGSSQETQYF	TGTGCCAGCAGCAACCGATCAGGGTCGTCACAAGAGACCCAGTACTTC
-	TRBV25-1	few	TRBJ2-5	CASSGPAGAETQYF	TGTGCCAGCAGTGGTCCGGCAGGGGCAGAGACCCAGTACTTC
-	TRBV14	few	TRBJ2-6	CASSQSLGVLTF	TGTGCCAGCAGCCAATCCCTAGGCGTCCTGACTTTC